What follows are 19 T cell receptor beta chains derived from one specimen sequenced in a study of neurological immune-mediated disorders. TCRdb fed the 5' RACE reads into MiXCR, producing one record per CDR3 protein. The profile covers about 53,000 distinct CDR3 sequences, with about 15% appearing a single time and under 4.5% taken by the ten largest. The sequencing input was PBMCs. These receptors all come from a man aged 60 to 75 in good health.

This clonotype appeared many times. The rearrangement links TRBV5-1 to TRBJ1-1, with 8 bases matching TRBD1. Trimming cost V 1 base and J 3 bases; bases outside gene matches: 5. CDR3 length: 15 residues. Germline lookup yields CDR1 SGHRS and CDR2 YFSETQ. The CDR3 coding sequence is TGCGCCAGCAGCTTGTCCGGACAGGGAGACACTGAAGCTTTCTTT. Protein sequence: CASSLSGQGDTEAFF.

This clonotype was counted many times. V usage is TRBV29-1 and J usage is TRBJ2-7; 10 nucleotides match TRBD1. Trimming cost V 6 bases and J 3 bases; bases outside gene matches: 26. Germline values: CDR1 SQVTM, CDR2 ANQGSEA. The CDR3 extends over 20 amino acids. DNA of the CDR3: TGCAGCGTCCGAAGGGCCCCGGGACAGGGGAGCGGGTTAGGATTCTACGAGCAGTACTTC. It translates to CSVRRAPGQGSGLGFYEQYF.

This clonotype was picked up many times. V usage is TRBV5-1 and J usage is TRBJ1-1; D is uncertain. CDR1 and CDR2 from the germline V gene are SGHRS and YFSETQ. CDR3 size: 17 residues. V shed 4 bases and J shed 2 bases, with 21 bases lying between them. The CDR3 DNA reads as TGCGCCAGCAGCGACATCAAGGGTAGGACCACAAACACTGAAGCTTTCTTT. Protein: CASSDIKGRTTNTEAFF.

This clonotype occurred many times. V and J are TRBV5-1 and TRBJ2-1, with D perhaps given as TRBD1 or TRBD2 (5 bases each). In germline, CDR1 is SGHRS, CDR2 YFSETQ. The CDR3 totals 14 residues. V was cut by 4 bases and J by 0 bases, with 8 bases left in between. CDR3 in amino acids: CASSAGSSYNEQFF. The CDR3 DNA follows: TGCGCCAGCAGCGCAGGGAGCTCCTACAATGAGCAGTTCTTC.

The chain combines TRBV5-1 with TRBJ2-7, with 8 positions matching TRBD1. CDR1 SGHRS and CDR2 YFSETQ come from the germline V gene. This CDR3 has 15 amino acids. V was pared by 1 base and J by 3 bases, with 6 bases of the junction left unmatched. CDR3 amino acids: CASSLYRGAIYEQYF. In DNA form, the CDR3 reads TGCGCCAGCAGCTTGTACAGGGGGGCCATCTACGAGCAGTACTTC.

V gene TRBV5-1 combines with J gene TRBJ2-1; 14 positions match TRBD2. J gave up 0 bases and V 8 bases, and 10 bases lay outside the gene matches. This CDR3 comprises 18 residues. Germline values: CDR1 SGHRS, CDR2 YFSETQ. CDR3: CASRPGLAGVISYNEQFF. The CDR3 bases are TGCGCCAGTAGACCGGGACTAGCGGGAGTGATCTCCTACAATGAGCAGTTCTTC.

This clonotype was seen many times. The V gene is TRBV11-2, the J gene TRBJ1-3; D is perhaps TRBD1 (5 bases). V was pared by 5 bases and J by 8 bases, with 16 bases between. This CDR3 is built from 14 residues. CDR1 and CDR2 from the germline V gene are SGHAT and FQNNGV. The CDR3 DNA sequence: TGTGCCAGCAGCACAGGCCCCATGGACTACACCATATATTTT. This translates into CASSTGPMDYTIYF.

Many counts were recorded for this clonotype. The CDR3 nucleotides read TGTGCCAGCAGCCGACAGTTCAATGAGCAGTTCTTC. Residues: CASSRQFNEQFF. The rearrangement uses TRBV7-9 and TRBJ2-1; D is perhaps TRBD1 (5 bases). The CDR3 runs to 12 residues. CDR1 and CDR2 from the germline V gene are SEHNR and FQNEAQ (reference sequence). V dropped 5 bases and J dropped 6 bases, with 8 bases sitting between them.

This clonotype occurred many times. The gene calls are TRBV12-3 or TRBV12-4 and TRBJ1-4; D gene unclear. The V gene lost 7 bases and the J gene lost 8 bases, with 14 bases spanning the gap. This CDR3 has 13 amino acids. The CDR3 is CASTGESREKLFF. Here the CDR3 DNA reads TGTGCCAGCACGGGCGAGAGCAGGGAAAAACTGTTTTTT.

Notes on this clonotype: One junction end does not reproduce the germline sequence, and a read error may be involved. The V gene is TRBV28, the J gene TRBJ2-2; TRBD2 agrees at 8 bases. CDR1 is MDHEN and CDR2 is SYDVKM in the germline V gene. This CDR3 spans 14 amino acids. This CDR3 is CSSLPGGGHEGLSF. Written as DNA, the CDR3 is TGTTCCAGCCTACCGGGGGGGGGCCACGAGGGGCTGTCTTTT.

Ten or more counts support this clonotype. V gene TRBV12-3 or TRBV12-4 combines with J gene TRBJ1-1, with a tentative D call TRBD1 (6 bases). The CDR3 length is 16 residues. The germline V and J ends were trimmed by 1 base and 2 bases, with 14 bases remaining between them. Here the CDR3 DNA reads TGTGCCAGCAGTTTAGGGGGGGGCAGGCACAACACTGAAGCTTTCTTT. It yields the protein CASSLGGGRHNTEAFF.

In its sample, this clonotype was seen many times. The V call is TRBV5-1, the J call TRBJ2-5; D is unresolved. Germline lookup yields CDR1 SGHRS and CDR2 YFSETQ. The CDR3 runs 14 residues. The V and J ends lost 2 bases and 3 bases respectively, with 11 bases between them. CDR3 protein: CASSFGYREETQYF. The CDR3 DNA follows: TGCGCCAGCAGCTTTGGGTACAGAGAAGAGACCCAGTACTTC.

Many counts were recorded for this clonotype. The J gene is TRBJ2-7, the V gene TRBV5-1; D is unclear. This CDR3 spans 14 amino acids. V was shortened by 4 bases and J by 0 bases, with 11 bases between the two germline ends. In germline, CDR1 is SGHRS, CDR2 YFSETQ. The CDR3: CASSGGLSSYEQYF. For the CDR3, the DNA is TGCGCCAGCAGCGGTGGGTTGAGCTCCTACGAGCAGTACTTC.

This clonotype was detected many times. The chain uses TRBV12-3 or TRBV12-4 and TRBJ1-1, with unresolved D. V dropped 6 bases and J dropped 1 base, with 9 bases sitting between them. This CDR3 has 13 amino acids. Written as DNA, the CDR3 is TGTGCCAGCAGCCCCGGGAGGAACACTGAAGCTTTCTTT. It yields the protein CASSPGRNTEAFF.

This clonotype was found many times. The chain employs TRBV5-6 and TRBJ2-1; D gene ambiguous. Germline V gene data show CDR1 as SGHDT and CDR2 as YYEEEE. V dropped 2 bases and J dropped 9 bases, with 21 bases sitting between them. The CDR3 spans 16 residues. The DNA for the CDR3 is TGTGCCAGCAGCTTACTCAGTAACTACCTTAGTGGTGAGCAGTTCTTC. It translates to CASSLLSNYLSGEQFF. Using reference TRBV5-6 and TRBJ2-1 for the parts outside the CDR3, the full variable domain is DAGVTQSPTHLIKTRGQQVTLRCSPKSGHDTVSWYQQALGQGPQFIFQYYEEEERQRGNFPDRFSGHQFPNYSSELNVNALLLGDSALYLCASSLLSNYLSGEQFFGPGTRLTVL.

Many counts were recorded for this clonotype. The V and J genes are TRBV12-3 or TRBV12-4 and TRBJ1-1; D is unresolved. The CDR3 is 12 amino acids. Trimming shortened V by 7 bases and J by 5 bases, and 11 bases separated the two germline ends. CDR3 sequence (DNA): TGTGCCAGCATCTTCGGGAAAACTGAAGCTTTCTTT. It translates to CASIFGKTEAFF.

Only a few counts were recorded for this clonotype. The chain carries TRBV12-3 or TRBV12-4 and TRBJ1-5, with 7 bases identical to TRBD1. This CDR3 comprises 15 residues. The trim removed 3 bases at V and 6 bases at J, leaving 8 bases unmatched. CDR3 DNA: TGTGCCAGCAGTTTTCAGACAGGGTCTGGTCAGCCCCAGCATTTT. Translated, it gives CASSFQTGSGQPQHF.

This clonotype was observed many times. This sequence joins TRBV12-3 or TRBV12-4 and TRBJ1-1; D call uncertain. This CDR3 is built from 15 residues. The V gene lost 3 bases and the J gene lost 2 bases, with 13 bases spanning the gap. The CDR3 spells CASSLVLKSNTEAFF. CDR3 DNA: TGTGCCAGCAGTTTGGTCCTCAAATCAAACACTGAAGCTTTCTTT.

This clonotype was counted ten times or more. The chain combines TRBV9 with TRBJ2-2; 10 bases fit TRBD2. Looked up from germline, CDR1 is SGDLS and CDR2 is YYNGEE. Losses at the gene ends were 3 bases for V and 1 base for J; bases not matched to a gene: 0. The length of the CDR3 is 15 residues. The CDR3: CASSGTSGNTGELFF. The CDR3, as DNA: TGTGCCAGCAGCGGGACTAGCGGGAACACCGGGGAGCTGTTTTTT.